The TCR beta chain under discussion was sequenced for a study of shared clonotypes between healthy human individuals. Notes on the study in general: Naive subsets usually exceeded memory subsets in estimated richness. What limited the represented genetic and exposure-history diversity was the small number of donors.

It was into CD45RA+ naive and CD45RA-negative memory subsets that the CD4+ cells were split. On this clone: Its antigen is unknown.

The method was immunoSEQ multiplex PCR; TCRdb's version includes in-frame clones alone and lacks a portion of them. Of about 1.5 million clones detected, roughly 98% appear once; the ten largest clones hold roughly 0.4%. J gave up 7 bases and V 5 bases, and 8 bases lay outside the gene matches. Looked up from germline, CDR1 is SEHNR and CDR2 is FQNEAQ (reference sequence). CDR3 length: 15 amino acids. Material: naive CD4+ T cells sorted from blood. Subset indicated: CD45RA+ positively selected. The sequence derives from a man aged 30 to 45 in good health. The genes are TRBV7-9 and TRBJ2-1; 10 bases map to TRBD2. The CDR3 bases are TGTGCCAGCAGCCCCTGGGGAGCGGGAGGGAATGAGCAGTTCTTC. Protein product: CASSPWGAGGNEQFF.